This T cell receptor beta chain derives from a study of cytomegalovirus exposure and HLA in healthy donors. The ends lost 5 bases at V and 6 bases at J; junction bases unmatched: 8. The length of the CDR3 is 16 residues. Germline CDR1 reads MNHEY; CDR2 reads SMNVEV (reference sequence). PCR primers comprised 60 Vbeta and 13 Jbeta primers. Using immunoSEQ multiplex PCR, the repertoire was profiled, and TCRdb retains in-frame clones only, with some absent. The table records 100,000 to 150,000 clones, about four fifths of them present only once. In its sample, this clone was seen a few times. Its antigen is currently unknown. General study points: Altogether, about 160 TCR beta chains were recorded as cytomegalovirus-associated. Of the V segments, some could not be distinguished, including TRBV6-2 and TRBV6-3, and were excluded. No immune exposure information besides CMV serostatus was available.

The receptor was isolated from a woman in her fifties or sixties in good health and CMV-seropositive. The chain employs TRBV27 and TRBJ1-6; 9 nucleotides align to TRBD1. Sequenced sample: PBMCs. In DNA form, the CDR3 reads TGTGCCAGCAGTCCGGGGACAGGGAGAGGTAATTCACCCCTCCACTTT. It codes for CASSPGTGRGNSPLHF.